This T cell receptor beta chain was profiled in a study of cytomegalovirus exposure and HLA in healthy donors (dated by TCRdb to the late 2010s). For the wider study: An earlier analysis of 550 to 700 of the donors reported roughly 270 Gb of sequence data and 117 million unique TCR beta sequences from about 179 million T cells. The genetic ancestry cluster associated with self-reported Caucasian donors included 81% of the 398 genotyped donors. To decide whether each TCR beta V gene segment behaved as functional or pseudogenic, an earlier analysis of some 570 of the donors relied on high-throughput TCR beta sequencing. To study patterns of TCR occurrence, a later analysis re-analyzed previously published TCR beta repertoires from several hundred donors and added high-resolution HLA genotyping. A separate validation cohort of 90 to 150 different subjects was used in addition to the 666-subject first cohort. In a later genetic analysis, genome-wide SNP genotypes for about 65% of the roughly 670 donors were used, and that subset was treated as a discovery cohort. The T cell repertoires of some 700 subjects were profiled by immunosequencing and related to cytomegalovirus serostatus. HLA typing covered class I and class II loci at four-digit resolution. The study was designed to test whether signatures of past pathogen exposure could be identified by cataloging public T cell receptors. Alongside the repertoire data, information on donor age, sex, ethnicity and CMV serostatus was compiled. On average, about 200,000 unique TCR beta nucleotide sequences were sequenced per donor among about 400 genotyped donors of the cohort, with 15% to 20% of those sequences being non-productive. Around 320 gigabases of sequencing data and approximately 84 million unique TCR sequences were included in an early release covering around 600 HLA-typed donors. In the later analysis, no new phenotypic data were used to find candidate immune exposures; instead, reliance was placed on TCR beta sequences and their occurrence across donors. The number of typed donors differed by locus: roughly 629-630 for A, B, C, DRB1 and DQB1; approximately 540 for DQA1; approximately 600 for DPA1; and about 450 for DPB1. Every repertoire in the discovery cohort had been generated on one and the same sequencing platform. Four to six DR-DQ haplotypes were handled as single units for association and clustering, since linkage in the cohort was strong. To predict cytomegalovirus infection status, the study combined high-throughput TCR immunosequencing, statistical association of individual TCRs with disease status, and machine learning. The paper as a whole reports these results and caveats: According to a later analysis, most CMV-associated TCR beta chains appeared to be HLA-restricted, and the HLA associations seemed to be driven largely by CMV exposure. A further reported finding was that TCR beta sequences accurately predicted the HLA-A and HLA-B alleles for most subjects in the first cohort. In a later analysis, the rate of TCR association differed among HLA loci, with DRB1 alleles having the most associated TCRs and HLA-C alleles having the fewest. In an earlier analysis of several hundred of the donors, most TCR beta V segments were observed in productive rearrangements about 87% or about 30% of the time, broadly matching IMGT annotations. According to the authors, the approach could potentially be generalized to other disease states and immunological phenotypes. Because some donors lacked HLA typing at each locus, the association tests relied only on the typed subset. Compared with the roughly 600-donor mean, donors in an Asian-associated ancestry cluster had fewer N-insertions in productive TCRs, according to a later genetic analysis. When HLA alleles, especially DR and DQ, strongly co-occurred, TCR associations were difficult to assign to individual alleles. The study gave a list of roughly 150 TCR beta chains associated with cytomegalovirus. The sequencing pipeline was judged likely to have produced a cluster of highly shared sequence variants as a technical artifact. Some IMGT-functional V segments, including TRBV6-2 and TRBV6-3, could not be told apart with the 87-base-pair reads, so those segments were excluded. In a later analysis, HLA-associated TCR beta chains showed more clonal expansion and lower generation probabilities than non-associated chains that were equally common. The classifier was reported to diagnose cytomegalovirus status with high specificity and sensitivity in both the original cohort and the validation cohort. Sequencing depth was assumed to be roughly uniform across donors in the presence/absence analyses, though that assumption may not hold. An association between a missense DCLRE1C variant and V-gene and J-gene trimming of TCR beta chains was found in a later genetic analysis and replicated in an independent cohort. Only TCR beta chains were sequenced in this cohort, and the absence of alpha or paired-chain data limited detectable features. At a false discovery rate of 0.05, a later analysis linked 16,000 or so TCR beta sequences to specific HLA alleles. In a later analysis, several top co-occurrence clusters were reported to appear linked to parvovirus B19, influenza, CMV and Epstein-Barr virus. While some public TCRs were present in many individuals, most TCR sequences turned up only very rarely across donors. In vitro tests confirmed that a few of the cytomegalovirus-associated TCR beta chains recognize cytomegalovirus antigens. Immune exposure information for the cohort was limited to CMV serostatus. Correlated functional status among segregating V segments might reflect linkage disequilibrium, but an unknown experimental factor could not be ruled out. Because counts were too low, around 17 rarely observed V segments, including chromosome 9 orphons, were left out of the earlier analysis of over 550 of the donors.

The library was made by the immunoSEQ multiplex PCR assay. The multiplex PCR relied on a mix of 60 forward primers for TCR Vbeta segments and 13 reverse primers for TCR Jbeta segments. A multiplex PCR assay on genomic DNA amplified the CDR3 region of rearranged TCR beta genes. Amplified TCR beta libraries were sequenced as 87-base-pair reads on the Illumina HiSeq System. As for the authors' bioinformatics: A later analysis counted some 80 million unique TCR beta chains across the 600 to 850 repertoires, and some 11 million of these chains were shared by at least two donors. Raw reads were error-corrected and collapsed into unique sequences by a nearest-neighbor algorithm in which closely related sequences were merged to remove PCR and sequencing errors. Alignment of CDR3 sequences to IMGT reference sequences was used to assign V, D and J gene segments. For a sequence to be retained, a match of at least six nucleotides was required to both a V gene segment and a J gene segment. A rearrangement counted as productive if the CDR3 had no stop codons and remained in frame with V and J, and every other rearrangement counted as non-productive. Following IMGT convention, CDR3 was defined as the stretch from the second conserved V-encoded cysteine up to the conserved J-encoded phenylalanine. The earlier analysis of 450 to 750 of the donors excluded any sequence lacking an unambiguous match to a single V gene segment. In an earlier analysis of 587 of the donors, V segments were called functional above 56.7% productive rearrangements and were called segregating when the between-donor standard deviation exceeded 5%. A statistical classification framework was developed to diagnose cytomegalovirus status using the catalog of TCR beta chain sequences. In a later analysis, V and J genes were assigned by comparing TCR nucleotide sequences against IMGT/GENE-DB human TR gene sequences. A later analysis assigned CDR3 sequences and most-parsimonious VDJ recombination scenarios with the TCRdist pipeline. In a later analysis, each TCR beta chain was defined by its CDR3 amino acid sequence together with its V-gene family, and reads without a unique V-gene family were excluded. In a later analysis, 450 to 600 highly shared, low-generation-probability nucleotide sequences were removed to address suspected cross-contamination and a sequencing artifact. For each public chain, a later analysis derived a clonal expansion index from normalized ranks of inferred template counts within each repertoire. A later analysis computed generation probabilities with a VDJ recombination model fitted to out-of-frame rearrangements, and checked the results against IGoR. In a later analysis, hypergeometric tests were used to score TCR-TCR, TCR-HLA and TCR-CMV co-occurrence, with a repertoire-size bias correction applied to TCR pairs. In a later analysis, false discovery rates were estimated by permuting HLA or CMV assignments 20 times. In a later analysis, co-occurring TCRs were grouped with DBSCAN, and TCRdist sequence similarity was added when clustering was performed within HLA-allele-positive subsets. Repertoires with fewer than 30,000 or more than 120,000 public chains were left out of co-occurrence clustering, as were about five repertoires with anomalous nucleotide sharing. TCRdb obtained this table from immuneACCESS and retained in-frame rearrangements with V and J assigned. These tables miss some clones; where compared with another copy, unresolved V genes account for less than half of the shortfall, and the remainder is unexplained. V and J calls and clone size are given by that table; D and trimming were obtained from the DNA. Within this sample are some 250,000 clones, with 70% to 90% of them counted one time only. Jointly, the top ten make up around 8% of the sample.

Of note for this clone: The antigen this receptor binds is unknown. No qualities accompany the bases; no much larger clone lies one base away.

The germline V end is reduced by 2 bases and the J end by 0 bases; junction bases left unmatched: 5. The CDR3 runs 15 residues from the cysteine to the phenylalanine. The retained sequence is limited to the CDR3, 45 bases, with the frame set at the first base. CDR1 and CDR2 were assigned from the germline V gene as SGHRS and YFSETQ. The cohort comprised some 700 healthy bone marrow donors. At the time of sampling, every cohort member was nominally healthy, though immune exposures that went unrecorded were likely present. The donor was CMV seropositive and was included in the group of 250 to 300 seropositive cohort members. A peripheral blood sample was collected from each donor, and TCR beta sequencing was performed on peripheral blood mononuclear cells. Genomic DNA was extracted from the blood cell samples with the Qiagen DNeasy Blood Extraction Kit.

This receptor chain uses TRBV5-1 and TRBJ2-7, with TRBD1 matching 7 junction bases. The clonotype comes from a woman aged 55-69 years in good health and CMV-seropositive. Material: PBMCs. Read as DNA, the sequence is TGCGCCAGCAGCTTTGACAGGGCGAGCTCCTACGAGCAGTACTTC. The encoded protein is CASSFDRASSYEQYF.